What follows are 2 T cell receptor beta chains derived from one specimen sequenced in a study of cytomegalovirus exposure and HLA in healthy donors. Vbeta (60) and Jbeta (13) primers were used in the PCR. The assay was immunoSEQ multiplex PCR, and TCRdb's table has in-frame clones only and misses some. The table lists 70,000 to 95,000 clones, 75% of them singletons. The specimen was PBMCs. These receptors were collected from a man in his forties in good health and CMV-seronegative.

A word on this clone: A junction boundary mismatches the germline segment, possibly from a read error. The V and J genes are TRBV15 and TRBJ2-4; TRBD1 matches 10 bases. In germline, CDR1 is LNHNV, CDR2 YYDKDF (reference sequence). This CDR3 has 18 residues. In DNA form, the CDR3 reads TGTGCCATCAGCAGACCTCCGGGACAGGGGTTGGTCAAAAACATTCAGTACTTC. Amino acids: CAISRPPGQGLVKNIQYF.

The chain uses TRBV7-3 and TRBJ2-3; D call uncertain. The CDR3 runs 13 residues. The germline V gene has CDR1 SGHTA and CDR2 FQGTGA. The V and J ends lost 2 bases and 6 bases respectively, with 9 bases between them. CDR3 region: CASSLAPVDTQYF. In nucleotides, the CDR3 is TGTGCCAGCAGCTTAGCGCCCGTTGATACGCAGTATTTT.